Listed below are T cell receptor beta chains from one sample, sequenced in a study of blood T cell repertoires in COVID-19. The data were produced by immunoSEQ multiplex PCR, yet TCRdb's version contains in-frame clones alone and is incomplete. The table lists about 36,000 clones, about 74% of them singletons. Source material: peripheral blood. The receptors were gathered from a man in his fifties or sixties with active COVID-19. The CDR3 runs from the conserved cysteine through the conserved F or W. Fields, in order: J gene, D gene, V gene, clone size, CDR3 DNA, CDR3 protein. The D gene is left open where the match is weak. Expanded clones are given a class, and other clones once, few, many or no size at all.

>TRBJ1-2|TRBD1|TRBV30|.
TGTGCCTGGGGCCGGGACAGGGCTAACTATGGCTACACCTTC
CAWGRDRANYGYTF
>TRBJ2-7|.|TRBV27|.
TGTGCCAGCAGTGTGGGGCCCGGGGGGCGCGAGCAGTACTTC
CASSVGPGGREQYF
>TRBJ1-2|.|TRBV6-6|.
TGTGCCAGCAGTCCCCCGGAGGTAGGGGGCTACACCTTC
CASSPPEVGGYTF
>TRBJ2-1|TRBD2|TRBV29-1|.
TGCAGCGTTGCGACTAGCGGAGCGGGTAAGCAGTTCTTC
CSVATSGAGKQFF
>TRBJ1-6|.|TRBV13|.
TGTGCCAGCAGCCCGAGGGGAGGTCCCCTCCACTTT
CASSPRGGPLHF
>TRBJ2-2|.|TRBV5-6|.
TGTGCCAGCAGCGGAGGGAGCGGGGAGCTGTTTTTT
CASSGGSGELFF
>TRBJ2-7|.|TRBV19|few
TGTGCCAGTAGTATCGGGGTAGGGTCACACGAGCAGTACTTC
CASSIGVGSHEQYF
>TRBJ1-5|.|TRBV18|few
TGTGCCAGCTCACCGCCTAACCGGGAAAAACGGAATCAGCCCCAGCATTTT
CASSPPNREKRNQPQHF
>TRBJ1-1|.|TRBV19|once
TGTGCCAGTGGGACACACGAAGCTTTCTTT
CASGTHEAFF
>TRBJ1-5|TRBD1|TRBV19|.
TGTGCCAGTACCCCGGGACAGGGTGGCGATCAGCCCCAGCATTTT
CASTPGQGGDQPQHF
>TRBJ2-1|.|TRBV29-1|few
TGCAGCGTCTCAGACGGACTGTCCTACAATGAGCAGTTCTTC
CSVSDGLSYNEQFF
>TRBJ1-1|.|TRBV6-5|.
TGTGCCAGCCATTCCTACGGGGTCCAGGACACTGAAGCTTTCTTT
CASHSYGVQDTEAFF
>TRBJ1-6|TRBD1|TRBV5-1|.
TGCGCCAGCAGCTTGGCACAGGGGAATTCACCCCTCCACTTT
CASSLAQGNSPLHF
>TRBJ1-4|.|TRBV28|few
TGTGCCAGCAGTTCAGGATCGACTAATGAAAAACTGTTTTTT
CASSSGSTNEKLFF
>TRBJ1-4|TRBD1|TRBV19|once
TGTGCCAGTACCGGAGCCCCGGGACAGGGTAATGAAAAACTGTTTTTT
CASTGAPGQGNEKLFF
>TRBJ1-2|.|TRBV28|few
TGTGCCAGCAGAGACCGATGGGCAGGGGACTATGGCTACACCTTC
CASRDRWAGDYGYTF
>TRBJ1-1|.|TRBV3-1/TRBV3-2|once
TGTGCCAGCAGCCAACTCCATGGGGGGAGCACTGAAGCTTTCTTT
CASSQLHGGSTEAFF